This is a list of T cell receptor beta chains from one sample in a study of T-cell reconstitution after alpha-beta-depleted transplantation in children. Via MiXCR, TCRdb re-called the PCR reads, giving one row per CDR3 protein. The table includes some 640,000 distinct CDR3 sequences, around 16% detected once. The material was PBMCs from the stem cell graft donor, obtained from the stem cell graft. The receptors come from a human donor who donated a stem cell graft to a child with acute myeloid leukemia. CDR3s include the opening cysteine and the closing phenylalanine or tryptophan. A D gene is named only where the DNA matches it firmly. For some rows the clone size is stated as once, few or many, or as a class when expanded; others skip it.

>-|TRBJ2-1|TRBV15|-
CATSRDLTRKSSYNEQFF
TGTGCCACCAGCAGAGATCTAACAAGAAAAAGCTCCTACAATGAGCAGTTCTTC
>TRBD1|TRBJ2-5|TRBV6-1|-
CASSSDRVGGETQYF
TGTGCCAGCAGTAGCGACAGGGTTGGGGGAGAGACCCAGTACTTC
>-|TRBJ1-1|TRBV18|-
CASSEQGSNTEAFF
TGTGCCAGCTCCGAACAGGGATCGAACACTGAAGCTTTCTTT
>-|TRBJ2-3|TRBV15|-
CATSRDFSTDTQYF
TGTGCCACCAGCAGAGATTTCAGCACAGATACGCAGTATTTT
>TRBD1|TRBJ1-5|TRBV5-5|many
CASSPGQNSNQPQHF
TGTGCCAGCAGCCCGGGACAGAATAGCAATCAGCCCCAGCATTTT
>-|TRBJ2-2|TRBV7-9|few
CASDSITGELFF
TGTGCCAGCGACAGCATTACCGGGGAGCTGTTTTTT
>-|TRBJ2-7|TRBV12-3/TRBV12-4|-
CASSFGAGASYEQYF
TGTGCCAGCAGTTTCGGAGCAGGTGCCTCCTACGAGCAGTACTTC
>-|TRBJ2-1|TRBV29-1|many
CSVEGDYNEQFF
TGCAGCGTTGAGGGGGACTACAATGAGCAGTTCTTC
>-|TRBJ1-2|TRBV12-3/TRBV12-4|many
CASSYQRANYGYTF
TGTGCCAGCAGTTACCAGCGGGCTAACTATGGCTACACCTTC
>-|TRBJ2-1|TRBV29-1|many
CSVEGGRGDEQFF
TGCAGCGTTGAGGGGGGTAGGGGCGATGAGCAGTTCTTC
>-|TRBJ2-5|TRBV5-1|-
CASSLVSNQETQYF
TGCGCCAGCAGCTTGGTATCCAACCAAGAGACCCAGTACTTC
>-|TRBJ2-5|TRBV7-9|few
CASSSVRTAQETQYF
TGTGCCAGCAGCTCAGTCCGGACCGCACAAGAGACCCAGTACTTC
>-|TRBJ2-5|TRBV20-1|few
CSARGSGLRETQYF
TGCAGTGCTAGAGGATCGGGGTTGAGGGAGACCCAGTACTTC
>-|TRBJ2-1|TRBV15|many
CATSRALDSYNEQFF
TGTGCCACCAGCAGAGCTCTCGACTCCTACAATGAGCAGTTCTTC
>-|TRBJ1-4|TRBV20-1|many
CSAREGAGEKLFF
TGCAGTGCTAGAGAGGGGGCAGGTGAAAAACTGTTTTTT
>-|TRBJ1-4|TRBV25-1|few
CASSPTSLGEKLFF
TGTGCCAGCAGTCCCACATCCCTCGGAGAAAAACTGTTTTTT
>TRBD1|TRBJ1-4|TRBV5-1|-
CASSFTGQGVEKLFF
TGCGCCAGCAGCTTCACGGGACAGGGCGTTGAAAAACTGTTTTTT
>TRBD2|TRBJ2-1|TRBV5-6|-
CASSPGLAREQFF
TGTGCCAGCAGCCCGGGACTAGCCCGTGAGCAGTTCTTC
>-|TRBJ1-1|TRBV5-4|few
CASRTADGTEAFF
TGTGCCAGCAGAACGGCGGACGGAACTGAAGCTTTCTTT
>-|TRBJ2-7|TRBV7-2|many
CASSLGSRVSYEQYF
TGTGCCAGCAGCTTAGGCTCCAGGGTCTCCTACGAGCAGTACTTC
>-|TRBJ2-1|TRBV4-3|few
CASSQAVGTYNEQFF
TGCGCCAGCAGCCAAGCAGTGGGCACTTACAATGAGCAGTTCTTC
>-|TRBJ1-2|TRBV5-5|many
CASTSLGGRTNYGYTF
TGTGCCAGCACGTCCCTTGGGGGACGGACTAACTATGGCTACACCTTC
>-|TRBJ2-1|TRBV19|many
CASQGPSSYNEQFF
TGTGCCAGTCAGGGGCCTAGCTCCTACAATGAGCAGTTCTTC
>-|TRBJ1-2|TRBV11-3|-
CASSLDWDYGYTF
TGTGCCAGCAGCTTAGATTGGGACTATGGCTACACCTTC